This T cell receptor beta chain was captured in a study of T cell clonotyping in hematopoietic cell transplantation. Overall study results and limits: Cells were unsorted, so CD4 and CD8 contributions were not separated. Broader posttransplant TCR repertoire diversity was predicted by graft donor and pretransplant recipient Inverse Simpson Index values.

As concerns this clone: Its antigen remains unidentified.

Method: immunoSEQ multiplex PCR; TCRdb's copy keeps in-frame clones and lacks some. Of approximately 42,000 clones listed, about 95% are singletons. The CDR3 is made up of 14 amino acids. CDR1 SGDLS and CDR2 YYNGEE come from the germline V gene. V was trimmed by 3 bases and J by 7 bases, leaving 11 bases between them. This receptor was taken from a man aged 25-40 years in good health. Some clones in this sample may be carry-over from other donors' samples. The gene calls are TRBV9 and TRBJ1-6; a possible D gene is TRBD1 (5 bases). The sample comprised peripheral blood mononuclear cells. The CDR3 DNA reads as TGTGCCAGCAGCGCAAACAGGAACAATTCACCCCTCCACTTT. It specifies CASSANRNNSPLHF.